This passage covers 20 T cell receptor beta chains from one sample sequenced in a study of T cell clonality in common variable immunodeficiency. Overall study results and limits: In common variable immunodeficiency, TCR beta chains reportedly carried fewer deletions and N-nucleotide insertions.

Profiled with immunoSEQ multiplex PCR; TCRdb holds only in-frame clones, not every one. The sample lists about 19,000 clones, none appearing once, the ten largest making up around 6.6%. These receptors' targets are unknown. The sample comprised peripheral blood mononuclear cells. The origin of the receptors is a human donor with common variable immunodeficiency.

This clone was observed a few times. The CDR3 end falls 3 residues outside the read, so it is completed with the germline J gene. This chain uses TRBV30 with TRBJ2-7, with D maybe TRBD1 (6 bases). CDR3 length: 12 residues. Germline CDR1 GTSNPN, CDR2 SVGIG (reference sequence). V lost 7 bases and J lost 1, with 11 bases in between. CDR3 DNA, as far as it was read: TGTGCCTACGAGACAGGTTCCTACGAG. This translates into CAYETGSYE. The whole CDR3 is CAYETGSYEQYF.

This clone was counted many times. The sequence runs out 3 residues before the end of the CDR3; the remainder is reconstructed from the germline J gene. The V call is TRBV6-4, the J call TRBJ2-2; 8 bases map to TRBD2. The J segment lost 4 bases and the V segment lost 4 bases, leaving 2 bases of the junction unmatched. Germline V gene sequence: CDR1 MRHNA, CDR2 SNTAGT. CDR3 length: 14 residues. The sequenced part of the CDR3 DNA is TGTGCCAGCAGTGGACTAGCGTCCACCGGGGAG. Amino acids: CASSGLASTGE. The whole CDR3 sequence reads CASSGLASTGELFF.

Concerning this clone: The read ends 3 residues before the CDR3 terminus; that terminus is restored from the germline J gene. The rearrangement joins TRBV6-2 or TRBV6-3 to TRBJ2-7; 10 bases fit TRBD1. V lost 6 bases and J lost 0; bases outside the gene matches: 5. This CDR3 comprises 15 residues. Per germline, CDR1 MNHEY and CDR2 SVGEGT. Here the CDR3 reads CASSLGQGSSYEQYF. The sequenced CDR3 bases are TGTGCCAGCAGCCTGGGACAGGGGAGCTCCTACGAG.

In this sample, this clone turned up many times. The read halts 3 residues ahead of the CDR3 end, with the missing end drawn from the germline J gene. The chain uses TRBV5-1 and TRBJ1-4; D may be TRBD1 (5 bases). This CDR3 region has 15 residues. V lost 0 bases and J lost 2, with 8 bases in between. Looked up from germline, CDR1 is SGHRS and CDR2 is YFSETQ. CDR3 DNA, as far as it was read: TGCGCCAGCAGCTTGGTCGGGGGGACTAATGAAAAA. Translation: CASSLVGGTNEK. The full CDR3 sequence reads CASSLVGGTNEKLFF.

To note about this clone: The read ends 3 residues shy of where the CDR3 ends; the end is completed using the germline J gene. This chain uses TRBV7-2 with TRBJ2-7; possibly TRBD1 for D (7 bases). The CDR3 length is 14 residues. Germline lookup yields CDR1 SGHTA and CDR2 FQGNSA. V was cut by 4 bases and J by 2 bases, with 12 bases left in between. CDR3 region: CASSSGDRAYEQYF. Incomplete CDR3 DNA: TGTGCCAGCAGCTCGGGGGACAGAGCCTACGAG.

This clone was counted between two and nine times. CDR3 residues: CASSYGRHSNQPQHF. The DNA read from the CDR3 is TGTGCCAGCAGTTACGGGCGCCATAGCAATCAGCCC. This chain links TRBV6-2 or TRBV6-3 with TRBJ1-5; the D is unclear. The read falls 3 residues short of the CDR3 end, and the missing part is taken from the germline J gene. CDR1 is MNHEY, CDR2 SVGEGT, per germline. The CDR3 is made up of 15 amino acids. V lost 2 bases and J lost 0, with 8 bases in between.

This clone was picked up many times. The sequenced fragment ends 3 residues before the CDR3 boundary, so the rest is inferred from the germline J gene. V usage is TRBV5-1 and J usage is TRBJ2-5, with a weak D call TRBD1 (5 bases). Germline lookup yields CDR1 SGHRS and CDR2 YFSETQ. Trimming stripped 4 bases from V and 3 bases from J, with 10 bases between. The CDR3 is 13 amino acids. The CDR3 region is CASSVQVEETQYF. The part of the CDR3 DNA that was read is TGCGCCAGCAGCGTACAGGTTGAAGAGACC.

This clone was detected ten times or more. The sequenced CDR3 bases are TGTGCCAGCGTCTGGGCCTCAGGTTACGAG. Protein product: CASVWASGYE. The complete CDR3 reads CASVWASGYEQYF. This rearrangement joins TRBV6-2 or TRBV6-3 to TRBJ2-7, with unresolved D. The read ends 3 residues early relative to the CDR3; the germline J gene fills the gap. V was trimmed by 8 bases and J by 4 bases, leaving 15 bases between them. Germline V gene sequence: CDR1 MNHEY, CDR2 SVGEGT. The CDR3 has 13 residues.

As for this clone: From the germline J gene comes the end of the CDR3, since the read stops 3 residues before it. V is TRBV6-2 or TRBV6-3 and J is TRBJ1-1; D call uncertain. The CDR3 is 15 residues long. Germline values: CDR1 MNHEY, CDR2 SVGEGT. Trimming cost V 5 bases and J 0 bases, with 13 bases left between them. The DNA read from the CDR3 is TGTGCCAGCAGTGCCCTCCGGGTCATGAACACTGAA. Its translation is CASSALRVMNTE. The whole CDR3 is CASSALRVMNTEAFF.

This clone was detected many times. Read sequence stops 3 residues before the CDR3 end, and the germline J gene provides the missing end. V and J are TRBV4-1 and TRBJ2-2, with 10 bases matching TRBD1. Germline V gene sequence: CDR1 MGHRA, CDR2 YSYEKL. With V trimmed by 5 bases and J by 5 bases, 5 bases remained unmatched. This CDR3 spans 15 amino acids. CDR3 region: CASSYGQGVTGELFF. Incomplete CDR3 DNA: TGCGCCAGCAGCTACGGACAGGGGGTAACCGGGGAG.

This clone occurred a few times. The sequence runs out 3 residues before the end of the CDR3; the remainder is reconstructed from the germline J gene. The chain combines TRBV7-9 with TRBJ2-7; TRBD1 agrees at 9 bases. Germline trimming cut 7 bases from V and 3 bases from J; bases unmatched to any gene: 4. CDR3 length: 13 amino acids. Germline lookup yields CDR1 SEHNR and CDR2 FQNEAQ (reference sequence). The CDR3 loop is CASTRQGDYEQYF. CDR3 bases read: TGTGCCAGCACAAGACAGGGGGACTACGAG. Full variable domain (missing parts from reference TRBV7-9 and TRBJ2-7): DTGVSQNPRHKITKRGQNVTFRCDPISEHNRLYWYRQTLGQGPEFLTYFQNEAQLEKSRLLSDRFSAERPKGSFSTLEIQRTEQGDSAMYLCASTRQGDYEQYFGPGTRLTVT.

As concerns this clone: The CDR3 goes on 3 residues after the read ends, and that part is filled in from the germline J gene. The chain uses TRBV5-5 and TRBJ2-7, with 9 nucleotides matching TRBD1. Germline values: CDR1 SGHKS, CDR2 YYEKEE (reference sequence). J gave up 1 base and V 0 bases, and 2 bases lay outside the gene matches. CDR3 size: 15 residues. Incomplete CDR3 DNA: TGTGCCAGCAGCTTGGGGGGACAGGGTTCCTACGAG. Its protein product is CASSLGGQGSYE. Given in full, the CDR3 is CASSLGGQGSYEQYF.

Many counts were recorded for this clone. The read is 3 residues too short to cover the CDR3 end, so that end is filled in from the germline J gene. The gene calls are TRBV10-3 and TRBJ2-1, with 13 bases that match TRBD2. The CDR3 spans 15 residues. Germline V gene lookup returns CDR1 ENHRY and CDR2 SYGVKD. With V trimmed by 6 bases and J by 8 bases, 7 bases remained unmatched. CDR3 bases read: TGTGCCATCAGGAGCGGGACTAGCGGGACCTATGAG. This sequence encodes CAIRSGTSGTYE. The full CDR3 reads CAIRSGTSGTYEQFF.

This clone occurred a few times. The sequenced fragment ends 3 residues before the CDR3 boundary, so the rest is inferred from the germline J gene. This rearrangement joins TRBV7-2 to TRBJ2-2, with 8 bases identical to TRBD1. Germline-derived CDR1 and CDR2 are SGHTA and FQGNSA. J gave up 5 bases and V 5 bases, and 7 bases lay outside the gene matches. The CDR3 has 15 residues. The CDR3 region is CASSRRQGRTGELFF. CDR3 DNA, as far as it was read: TGTGCCAGCAGCAGAAGACAGGGGAGGACCGGGGAG.

This clone was counted between two and nine times. The read stops 3 residues short of the end of the CDR3; the missing end is completed from the germline J gene. The genes are TRBV5-1 and TRBJ2-5; tentatively, D is TRBD2 (6 bases). Per germline, CDR1 SGHRS and CDR2 YFSETQ. This CDR3 contains 14 residues. Trimming took 4 bases from V and 5 from J, leaving 15 bases between them. The CDR3 here is CASSPGLARETQYF. The part of the CDR3 DNA that was read is TGCGCCAGCAGCCCGGGACTCGCTCGGGAGACC.

In its sample, this clone is medium-sized. The read halts 3 residues ahead of the CDR3 end, with the missing end drawn from the germline J gene. The chain uses TRBV4-1 and TRBJ1-1; possible D gene TRBD1, 6 bases. V lost 4 bases and J 1 base, leaving 10 bases between the germline ends. CDR1 is MGHRA, CDR2 YSYEKL, per germline. CDR3 length: 14 residues. CDR3 DNA (partial): TGCGCCAGCAGCCGTATAGGGGGGAACACTGAA. It encodes CASSRIGGNTE. The CDR3 in full is CASSRIGGNTEAFF.

On this clone: The sequenced fragment ends 3 residues before the CDR3 boundary, so the rest is inferred from the germline J gene. The chain joins TRBV20-1 to TRBJ2-7; the D gene is possibly TRBD1 (6 bases). The ends were cut back, 0 bases at V and 2 bases at J, with 8 bases in the middle. The CDR3 spans 13 residues. Germline CDR1 and CDR2: DFQATT and SNEGSKA (reference sequence). CDR3 region: CSAREGAPYEQYF. The covered CDR3 bases are TGCAGTGCTAGAGAGGGGGCCCCCTACGAG.

This clone was recorded many times. The CDR3 goes on 3 residues after the read ends, and that part is filled in from the germline J gene. The chain joins TRBV18 to TRBJ1-2; possibly TRBD1 for D (5 bases). Trimming removed 6 bases at V and 0 bases at J, with 8 bases between. Germline assignment: CDR1 KGHSH and CDR2 LQKENI. The CDR3 spans 13 residues. CDR3 DNA (partial): TGTGCCAGCTCCCCGACAGCTAACTATGGC. Amino acid sequence: CASSPTANYG. The full-length CDR3 reads as CASSPTANYGYTF.

The sequenced part of the CDR3 DNA is TGTGCCAGCAGCTTAGGGCGGACAGCTAACACTGAA. Translating gives CASSLGRTANTE. The complete CDR3 protein is CASSLGRTANTEAFF. The chain is built from TRBV7-2 and TRBJ1-1; D possibly corresponds to TRBD1 (6 bases). The read terminates 3 residues ahead of where the CDR3 ends, so the germline J gene completes it. Germline V gene lookup returns CDR1 SGHTA and CDR2 FQGNSA. The CDR3 runs to 15 residues. Trimming removed 1 base from V and 2 bases from J, with 11 bases in between.

The CDR3 sequence is CASSFGSGEVYEQYF. Partial CDR3 DNA: TGTGCCAGCAGTTTCGGAAGCGGGGAGGTCTACGAG. The chain is built from TRBV6-2 or TRBV6-3 and TRBJ2-7; 7 bases are shared with TRBD2. The read terminates 3 residues ahead of where the CDR3 ends, so the germline J gene completes it. The length of the CDR3 is 15 residues. V gave up 4 bases and J gave up 3 bases; unmatched junction bases: 9. Germline lookup yields CDR1 MNHEY and CDR2 SVGEGT.